The 23 T cell receptor beta chains listed next were all sequenced from one sample in a study of T cell repertoires in cytomegalovirus infection. Each CDR3 protein gets one entry after TCRdb re-called the reads with MiXCR. The sample records roughly 760,000 distinct CDR3 sequences, roughly a third being singletons. The sequencing input was PBMCs. The source of these receptors is a human donor in good health (CMV status not recorded). Some clones in this sample may be carry-over from other donors' samples.

The V call is TRBV24-1, the J call TRBJ2-3, with TRBD2 as a possible D gene (6 bases). The V end was cut by 4 bases, the J end by 5 bases, with 12 bases between. The CDR3 runs to 14 residues. Germline V CDR1 and CDR2: KGHDR, SFDVKD. DNA of the CDR3: TGTGCCACCAGTGACGTCACGGGGGTAGATACGCAGTATTTT. Translated, it gives CATSDVTGVDTQYF.

The rearrangement joins TRBV12-3 or TRBV12-4 to TRBJ2-5, with D possibly matching TRBD2 (6 bases). CDR3 length equals 11 residues. Trimming cost V 8 bases and J 5 bases, with 9 bases left between them. The DNA for the CDR3 is TGTGCCAGCGGGAGGAGGGAGACCCAGTACTTC. Amino acid sequence: CASGRRETQYF.

This clonotype has just a few counts. The V call is TRBV10-2, the J call TRBJ1-2; no clear D. The CDR3 has 14 amino acids. In germline, CDR1 is WSHSY, CDR2 SAAADI. The V gene lost 3 bases and the J gene lost 0 bases, with 8 bases spanning the gap. The CDR3: CASSEGQANYGYTF. The CDR3 DNA sequence: TGCGCCAGCAGTGAAGGTCAAGCTAACTATGGCTACACCTTC.

CDR3 in DNA: TGTGCCAGCTGCCGGGGATCGGCGAACGAGCAGTACTTC. Its translation: CASCRGSANEQYF. The chain recombines TRBV2 with TRBJ2-7, with a weak D call TRBD2 (5 bases). Germline V CDR1 and CDR2: SNHLY, FYNNEI. This CDR3 has 13 amino acids. The ends were cut back, 8 bases at V and 5 bases at J, with 16 bases in the middle.

The table lists this clonotype with many counts. This rearrangement joins TRBV7-3 to TRBJ1-2, with 10 positions matching TRBD1. This CDR3 has 16 residues. After removal of 4 bases from V and 3 bases from J, the junction contained 8 bases not matched to a gene. CDR1 and CDR2 (germline): SGHTA, FQGTGA. The CDR3 here is CASSWKPGTGDYGYTF. CDR3 sequence (DNA): TGTGCCAGCAGCTGGAAACCCGGGACAGGGGACTATGGCTACACCTTC.

This chain connects TRBV4-1 to TRBJ1-1; 11 bases align to TRBD1. The V gene's germline CDR1 is MGHRA and CDR2 YSYEKL. The trim removed 4 bases at V and 3 bases at J, leaving 7 bases unmatched. The CDR3 totals 16 residues. CDR3 loop: CASSLIPGQGDTEAFF. CDR3 coding DNA: TGCGCCAGCAGCCTCATACCGGGACAGGGGGACACTGAAGCTTTCTTT.

This clonotype has a single count. The chain couples TRBV7-9 to TRBJ2-3, with 8 bases fitting TRBD2. The CDR3 consists of 14 residues. V was pared by 5 bases and J by 5 bases, with 6 bases of the junction left unmatched. Looked up from germline, CDR1 is SEHNR and CDR2 is FQNEAQ (reference sequence). CDR3 sequence reads: CASSVLLAGDTQYF. CDR3 in DNA: TGTGCCAGCAGCGTGCTCCTAGCGGGAGATACGCAGTATTTT.

The chain employs TRBV7-8 and TRBJ2-7; no definite D call. CDR3 length equals 14 residues. V gave up 4 bases and J gave up 1 base, with 11 bases separating them. CDR1 is SGHVS and CDR2 is FQNEAQ in the germline V gene. CDR3 DNA sequence: TGTGCCAGCAGCTCAACCGACGGGTCCTACGAGCAGTACTTC. Translation: CASSSTDGSYEQYF.

This clonotype was counted only a few times. The V call is TRBV7-6, the J call TRBJ2-7; D possibly corresponds to TRBD2 (5 bases). The CDR3 sequence is 13 residues long. Trimming pared 1 base from V and 13 bases from J, leaving 17 bases between. Germline values: CDR1 SGHVS, CDR2 FNYEAQ. The CDR3 reads CASSLGPYGVLYF. The CDR3 DNA follows: TGTGCCAGCAGCTTAGGGCCCTACGGGGTACTTTACTTC.

This clonotype was recorded a few times. J is TRBJ2-5 and V is TRBV7-9; unclear D gene. The CDR3 covers 14 residues. V gave up 10 bases and J gave up 1 base, with 16 bases separating them. The germline V gene encodes CDR1 SEHNR and CDR2 FQNEAQ (reference sequence). DNA for the CDR3: TGTGCCACCAGGTGGCAAATACCCCAAGAGACCCAGTACTTC. This codes for CATRWQIPQETQYF.

As concerns this clonotype: A single base separates this from a much larger clone, so it may be a read error. This rearrangement joins TRBV7-2 to TRBJ1-2, with a tentative D call TRBD1 (5 bases). Germline V gene data show CDR1 as SGHTA and CDR2 as FQGNSA. The CDR3 length is 14 residues. CDR3 DNA sequence: TGTGCCAGCAGCCCCGGGGACCCAGGGTATGGCTACAACTTC. Protein: CASSPGDPGYGYNF.

This clonotype was counted only a few times. The gene calls are TRBV19 and TRBJ2-7; TRBD1 agrees at 7 bases. This CDR3 comprises 15 residues. The germline V gene has CDR1 LNHDA and CDR2 SQIVND (reference sequence). The V and J ends lost 6 bases and 2 bases, in that order; junction bases with no gene match: 10. CDR3 coding DNA: TGTGCCAGTAGCAGACACAGGGGTAAGACCTACGAGCAGTACTTC. Its protein product is CASSRHRGKTYEQYF.

A few counts support this clonotype. The J gene is TRBJ2-1, the V gene TRBV14; TRBD2 aligns across 12 bases. This CDR3 region has 16 residues. In germline, CDR1 is SGHDN, CDR2 FVKESK. Trimming took 1 base from V and 8 from J; bases not matched to a gene: 6. The CDR3 spells CASSQVPSGRGHEQFF. The CDR3 DNA follows: TGTGCCAGCAGCCAAGTTCCTAGCGGGAGGGGCCATGAGCAGTTCTTC.

The chain combines TRBV28 with TRBJ1-2, with a possible D match to TRBD1 (6 bases). V lost 5 bases to trimming and J lost 4 bases, with 11 bases between them. Germline values: CDR1 MDHEN, CDR2 SYDVKM. This CDR3 is built from 13 residues. The CDR3 nucleotides are TGTGCCAGCAGTACAGGGTATGGCTATGGCTACACCTTC. It specifies CASSTGYGYGYTF.

This clonotype was counted only a few times. The chain links TRBV7-2 to TRBJ2-3, with 7 nucleotides matching TRBD2. Germline V gene data show CDR1 as SGHTA and CDR2 as FQGNSA. The CDR3 extends over 15 amino acids. V was pared by 6 bases and J by 3 bases, with 9 bases of the junction left unmatched. CDR3 DNA: TGTGCCAGCAGACCGACTAGCCGAGGTACAGATACGCAGTATTTT. Translation: CASRPTSRGTDTQYF. Combining the CDR3 with reference TRBV7-2 and TRBJ2-3 gives the whole variable domain GAGVSQSPSNKVTEKGKDVELRCDPISGHTALYWYRQSLGQGLEFLIYFQGNSAPDKSGLPSDRFSAERTGGSVSTLTIQRTQQEDSAVYLCASRPTSRGTDTQYFGPGTRLTVL.

This clonotype was recorded a few times. This chain joins TRBV11-2 and TRBJ1-4; 7 bases are a match to TRBD1. Unmatched junction bases numbered 11, after V lost 3 bases and J lost 4 bases. This CDR3 is 17 amino acids long. CDR1 is SGHAT, CDR2 FQNNGV, per germline. The CDR3 nucleotides are TGTGCCAGCAGCTTGGGACAGCAACGATCTTTTAATGAAAAACTGTTTTTT. This codes for CASSLGQQRSFNEKLFF.

This clonotype was detected only a few times. V is TRBV19 and J is TRBJ1-5; the D is unclear. This CDR3 region has 11 residues. Germline V gives CDR1 LNHDA, CDR2 SQIVND (reference sequence). Trimming pared 6 bases from V and 9 bases from J, leaving 9 bases between. CDR3 region: CASSQVGPQHF. For the CDR3, the DNA is TGTGCCAGTAGCCAGGTAGGGCCCCAGCATTTT.

A word on this clonotype: The junction departs from germline at one end; a sequencing error may be responsible. The chain combines TRBV19 with TRBJ1-2, with a weak D call TRBD1 (6 bases). The CDR3 runs 14 residues. Per the germline V gene, CDR1 is LNHDA and CDR2 is SQIVND (reference sequence). The CDR3 protein is CASSIAGQNYGDTF. The CDR3 DNA sequence: TGTGCCAGTAGTATTGCCGGACAGAACTATGGCGACACCTTC.

The chain has TRBV19 and TRBJ2-1; TRBD2 matches at 14 bases. This CDR3 has 20 amino acids. With V trimmed by 7 bases and J by 12 bases, 26 bases remained unmatched. Germline CDR1 and CDR2: LNHDA and SQIVND (reference sequence). In nucleotides, the CDR3 is TGTGCCAGTATTACCCCATGGGACAGACAAGCCGGGACTAGCGGGGGTGGGCAGTTCTTC. Residues: CASITPWDRQAGTSGGGQFF.

The chain carries TRBV3-1 and TRBJ1-2, with 8 bases matching TRBD1. There are 13 residues in the CDR3. V dropped 4 bases and J dropped 8; count of bases not matched to a gene: 6. Per germline, CDR1 LGHDT and CDR2 YNNKEL (reference sequence). CDR3 sequence (DNA): TGTGCCAGCAGCCCCGGGACAGGAACCGGCTACACCTTC. It translates to CASSPGTGTGYTF.

This clonotype has more than one count but fewer than ten. The genes are TRBV4-1 and TRBJ2-3; 8 nucleotides align to TRBD2. CDR1 is MGHRA, CDR2 YSYEKL, per germline. The junction had 3 bases not matched to a gene; V was cut back by 1 base and J by 6 bases. This CDR3 spans 14 amino acids. This chain's CDR3 is CASSQAAGVDTQYF. CDR3 nucleotides: TGCGCCAGCAGCCAAGCAGCGGGAGTCGATACGCAGTATTTT.

The rearrangement joins TRBV6-1 to TRBJ1-5; the D gene is possibly TRBD1 (5 bases). The germline V and J ends were trimmed by 3 bases and 3 bases, with 30 bases remaining between them. CDR1 is MNHNS and CDR2 is SASEGT in the germline V gene. This CDR3 spans 21 amino acids. The CDR3 region is CASSDPPLVGTNRGDNQPQHF. The CDR3 coding sequence is TGTGCCAGCAGTGACCCCCCACTAGTTGGGACTAATAGAGGGGACAATCAGCCCCAGCATTTT.

The V call is TRBV30, the J call TRBJ1-1; TRBD1 might be the D (5 bases). Germline assignment: CDR1 GTSNPN and CDR2 SVGIG (reference sequence). Trimming cost V 0 bases and J 0 bases, with 8 bases left between them. This CDR3 has 14 residues. Here the CDR3 DNA reads TGTGCCTGGAGTGTAGGGACGGTGAACACTGAAGCTTTCTTT. Translating it yields CAWSVGTVNTEAFF.